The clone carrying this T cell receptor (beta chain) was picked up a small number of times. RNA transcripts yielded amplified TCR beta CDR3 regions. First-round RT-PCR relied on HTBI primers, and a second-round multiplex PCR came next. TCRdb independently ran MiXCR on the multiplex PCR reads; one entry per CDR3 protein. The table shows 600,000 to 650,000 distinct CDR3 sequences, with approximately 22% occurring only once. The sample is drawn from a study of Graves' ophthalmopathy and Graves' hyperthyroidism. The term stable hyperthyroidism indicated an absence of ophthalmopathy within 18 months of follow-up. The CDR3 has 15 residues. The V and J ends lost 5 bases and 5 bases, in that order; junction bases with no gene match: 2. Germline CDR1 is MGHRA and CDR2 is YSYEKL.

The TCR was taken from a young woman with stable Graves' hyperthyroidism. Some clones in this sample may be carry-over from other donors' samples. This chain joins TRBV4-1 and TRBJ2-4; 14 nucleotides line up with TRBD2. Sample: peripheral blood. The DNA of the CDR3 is TGCGCCAGCAGCTGGGGACTAGCGGGGGAAAACATTCAGTACTTC. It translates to CASSWGLAGENIQYF.